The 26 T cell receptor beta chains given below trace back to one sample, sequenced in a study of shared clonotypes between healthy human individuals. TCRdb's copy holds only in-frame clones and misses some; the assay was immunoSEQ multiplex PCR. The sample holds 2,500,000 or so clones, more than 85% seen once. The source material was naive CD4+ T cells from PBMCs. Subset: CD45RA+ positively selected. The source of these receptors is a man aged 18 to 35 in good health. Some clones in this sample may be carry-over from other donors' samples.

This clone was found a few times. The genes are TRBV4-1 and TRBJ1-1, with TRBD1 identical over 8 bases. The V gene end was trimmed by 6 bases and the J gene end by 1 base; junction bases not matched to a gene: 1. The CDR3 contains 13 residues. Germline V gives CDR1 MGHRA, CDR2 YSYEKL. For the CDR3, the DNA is TGCGCCAGCAGGGGGACAGGGAACACTGAAGCTTTCTTT. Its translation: CASRGTGNTEAFF.

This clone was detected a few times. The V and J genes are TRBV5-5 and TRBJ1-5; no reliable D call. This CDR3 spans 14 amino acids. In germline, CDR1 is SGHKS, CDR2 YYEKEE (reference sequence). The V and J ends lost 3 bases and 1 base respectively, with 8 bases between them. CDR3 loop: CASSYSISNQPQHF. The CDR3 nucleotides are TGTGCCAGCAGCTACTCCATAAGCAATCAGCCCCAGCATTTT.

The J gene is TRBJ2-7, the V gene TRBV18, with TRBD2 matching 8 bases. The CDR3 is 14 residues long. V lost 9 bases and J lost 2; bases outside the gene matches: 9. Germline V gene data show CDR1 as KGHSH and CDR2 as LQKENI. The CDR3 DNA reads TGTGCCAGTCAGAATAGCGGGACGCCCTACGAGCAGTACTTC. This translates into CASQNSGTPYEQYF.

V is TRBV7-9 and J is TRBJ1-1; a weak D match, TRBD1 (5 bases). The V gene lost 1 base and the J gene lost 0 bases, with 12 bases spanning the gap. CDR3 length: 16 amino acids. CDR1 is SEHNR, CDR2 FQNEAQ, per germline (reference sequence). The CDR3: CASSLGPRGMNTEAFF. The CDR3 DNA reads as TGTGCCAGCAGCTTAGGCCCACGGGGGATGAACACTGAAGCTTTCTTT.

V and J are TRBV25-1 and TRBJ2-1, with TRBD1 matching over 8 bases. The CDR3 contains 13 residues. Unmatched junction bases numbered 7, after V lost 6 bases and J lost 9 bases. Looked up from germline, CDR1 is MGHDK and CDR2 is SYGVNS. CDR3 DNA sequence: TGTGCCAGCAGCCAGGGGGCCGGGATTGAGCAGTTCTTC. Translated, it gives CASSQGAGIEQFF. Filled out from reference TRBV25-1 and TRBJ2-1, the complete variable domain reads EADIYQTPRYLVIGTGKKITLECSQTMGHDKMYWYQQDPGMELHLIHYSYGVNSTEKGDLSSESTVSRIRTEHFPLTLESARPSHTSQYLCASSQGAGIEQFFGPGTRLTVL.

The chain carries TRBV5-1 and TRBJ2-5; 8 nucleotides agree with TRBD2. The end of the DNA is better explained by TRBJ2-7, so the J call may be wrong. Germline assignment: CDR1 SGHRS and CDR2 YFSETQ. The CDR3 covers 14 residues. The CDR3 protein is CASSLALAEGEQYF. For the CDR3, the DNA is TGCGCCAGCAGCCTGGCACTAGCGGAAGGCGAGCAGTACTTC.

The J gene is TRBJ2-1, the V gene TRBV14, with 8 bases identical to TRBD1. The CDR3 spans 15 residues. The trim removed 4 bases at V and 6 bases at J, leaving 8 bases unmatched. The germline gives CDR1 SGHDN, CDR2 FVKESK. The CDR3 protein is CASSRQGKSFNEQFF. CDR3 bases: TGTGCCAGCAGCCGACAGGGGAAAAGCTTCAATGAGCAGTTCTTC.

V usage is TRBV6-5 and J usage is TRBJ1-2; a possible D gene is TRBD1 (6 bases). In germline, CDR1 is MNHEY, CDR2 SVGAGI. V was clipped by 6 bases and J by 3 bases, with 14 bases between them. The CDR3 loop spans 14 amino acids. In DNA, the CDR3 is TGTGCCAGCAGCCGGAGACAGGCCTACTATGGCTACACCTTC. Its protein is CASSRRQAYYGYTF.

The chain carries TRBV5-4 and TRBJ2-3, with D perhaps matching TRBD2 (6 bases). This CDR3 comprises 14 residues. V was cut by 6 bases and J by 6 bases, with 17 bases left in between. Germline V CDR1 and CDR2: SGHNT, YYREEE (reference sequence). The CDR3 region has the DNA TGTGCCAGCACCCCTGGGGCGGGATGGGATACGCAGTATTTT. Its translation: CASTPGAGWDTQYF.

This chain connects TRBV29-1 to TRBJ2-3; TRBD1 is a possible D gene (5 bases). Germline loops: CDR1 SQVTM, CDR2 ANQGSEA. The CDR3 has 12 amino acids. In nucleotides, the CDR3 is TGCTCAATAGAACAGGGCACAGATACGCAGTATTTT. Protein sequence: CSIEQGTDTQYF.

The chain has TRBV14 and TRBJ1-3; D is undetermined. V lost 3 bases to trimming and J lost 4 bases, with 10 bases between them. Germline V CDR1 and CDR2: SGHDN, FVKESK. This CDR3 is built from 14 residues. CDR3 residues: CASSQRVAGNTIYF. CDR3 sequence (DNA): TGTGCCAGCAGCCAGAGGGTTGCCGGAAACACCATATATTTT. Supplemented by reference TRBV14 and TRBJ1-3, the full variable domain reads EAGVTQFPSHSVIEKGQTVTLRCDPISGHDNLYWYRRVMGKEIKFLLHFVKESKQDESGMPNNRFLAERTGGTYSTLKVQPAELEDSGVYFCASSQRVAGNTIYFGEGSWLTVV.

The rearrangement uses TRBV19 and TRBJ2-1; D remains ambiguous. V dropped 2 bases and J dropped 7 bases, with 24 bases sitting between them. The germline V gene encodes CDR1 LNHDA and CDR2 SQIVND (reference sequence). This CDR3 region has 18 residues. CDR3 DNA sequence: TGTGCCAGTAGTATACTCTGGGGTTCTCTGTCTCCCCGGAATGAGCAGTTCTTC. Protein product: CASSILWGSLSPRNEQFF.

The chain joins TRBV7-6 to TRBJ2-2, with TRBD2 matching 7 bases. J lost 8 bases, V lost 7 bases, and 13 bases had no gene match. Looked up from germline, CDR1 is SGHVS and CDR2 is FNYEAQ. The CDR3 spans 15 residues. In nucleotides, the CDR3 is TGTGCCAGCACCCGACTAGCAGGCAACCCTGGGGAGCTGTTTTTT. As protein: CASTRLAGNPGELFF.

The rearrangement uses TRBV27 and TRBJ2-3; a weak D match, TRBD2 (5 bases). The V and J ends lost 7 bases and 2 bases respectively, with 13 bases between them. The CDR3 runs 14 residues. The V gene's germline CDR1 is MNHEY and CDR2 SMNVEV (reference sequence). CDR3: CASTRRSVTDTQYF. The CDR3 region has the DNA TGTGCCAGCACCCGGAGGTCAGTCACAGATACGCAGTATTTT.

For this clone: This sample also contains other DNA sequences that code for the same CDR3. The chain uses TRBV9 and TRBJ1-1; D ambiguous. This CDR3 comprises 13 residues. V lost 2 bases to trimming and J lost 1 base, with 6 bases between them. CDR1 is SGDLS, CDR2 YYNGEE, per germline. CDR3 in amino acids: CASSVGPNTEAFF. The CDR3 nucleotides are TGTGCCAGCAGCGTTGGACCGAACACTGAAGCTTTCTTT.

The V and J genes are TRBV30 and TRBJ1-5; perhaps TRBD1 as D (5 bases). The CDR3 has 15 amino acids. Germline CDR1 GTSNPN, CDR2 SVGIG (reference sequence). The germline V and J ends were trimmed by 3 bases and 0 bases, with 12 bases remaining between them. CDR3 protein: CAWSPGGNSNQPQHF. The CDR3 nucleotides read TGTGCCTGGAGCCCTGGGGGGAATAGCAATCAGCCCCAGCATTTT.

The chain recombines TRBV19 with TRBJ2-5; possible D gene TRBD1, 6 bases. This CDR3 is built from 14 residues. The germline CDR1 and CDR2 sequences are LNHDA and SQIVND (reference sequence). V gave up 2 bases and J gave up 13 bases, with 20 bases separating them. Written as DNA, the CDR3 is TGTGCCAGTAGTATAACAGGGATCTCGGCTACTCCGTACTTC. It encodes CASSITGISATPYF.

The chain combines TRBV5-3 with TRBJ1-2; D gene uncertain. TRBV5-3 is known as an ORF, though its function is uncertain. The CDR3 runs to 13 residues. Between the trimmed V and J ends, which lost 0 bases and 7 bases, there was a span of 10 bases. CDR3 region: CARSLGGSSGYTF. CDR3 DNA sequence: TGTGCCAGAAGCTTGGGGGGTTCAAGTGGCTACACCTTC.

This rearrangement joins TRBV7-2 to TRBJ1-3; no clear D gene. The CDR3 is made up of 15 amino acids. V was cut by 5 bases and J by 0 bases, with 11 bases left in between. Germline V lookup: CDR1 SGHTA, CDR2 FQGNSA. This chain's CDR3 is CASSARSSSGNTIYF. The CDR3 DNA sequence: TGTGCCAGCAGCGCTAGATCTAGCTCTGGAAACACCATATATTTT.

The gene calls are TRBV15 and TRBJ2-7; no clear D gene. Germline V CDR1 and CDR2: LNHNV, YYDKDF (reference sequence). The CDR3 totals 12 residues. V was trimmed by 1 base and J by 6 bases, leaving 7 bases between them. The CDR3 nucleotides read TGTGCCACCAGCAGAGTCCCAGGCGAGCAGTACTTC. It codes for CATSRVPGEQYF.

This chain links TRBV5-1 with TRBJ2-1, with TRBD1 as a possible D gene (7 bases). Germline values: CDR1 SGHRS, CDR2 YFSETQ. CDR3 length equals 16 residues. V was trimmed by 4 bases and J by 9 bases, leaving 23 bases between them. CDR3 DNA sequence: TGCGCCAGCAGCCCCACCCTAGGGGGCGGGAAGGGTGAGCAGTTCTTC. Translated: CASSPTLGGGKGEQFF. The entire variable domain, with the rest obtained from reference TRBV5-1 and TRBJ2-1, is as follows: KAGVTQTPRYLIKTRGQQVTLSCSPISGHRSVSWYQQTPGQGLQFLFEYFSETQRNKGNFPGRFSGRQFSNSRSEMNVSTLELGDSALYLCASSPTLGGGKGEQFFGPGTRLTVL.

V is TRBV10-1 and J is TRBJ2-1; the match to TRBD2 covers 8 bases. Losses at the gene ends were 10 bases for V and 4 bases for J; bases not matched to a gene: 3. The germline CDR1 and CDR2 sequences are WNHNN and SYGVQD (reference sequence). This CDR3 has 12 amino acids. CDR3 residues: CATRGGYNEQFF. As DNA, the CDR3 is TGCGCCACCCGGGGGGGATACAATGAGCAGTTCTTC.

The CDR3 DNA reads TGTGCCAGCAGTGACATCTCAGGGTATAGCAATCAGCCCCAGCATTTT. Its translation is CASSDISGYSNQPQHF. This chain uses TRBV6-4 with TRBJ1-5; D is perhaps TRBD1 (5 bases). With 2 bases removed from V and 0 bases from J, the gap between germline ends came to 11 bases. Germline CDR1 MRHNA, CDR2 SNTAGT. This CDR3 has 16 residues.

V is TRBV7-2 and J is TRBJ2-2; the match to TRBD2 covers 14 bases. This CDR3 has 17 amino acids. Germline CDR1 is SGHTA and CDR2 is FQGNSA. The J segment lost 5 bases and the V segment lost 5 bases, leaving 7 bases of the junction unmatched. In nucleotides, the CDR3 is TGTGCCAGCAGCCCGGGACTAGCGGGAGCTATAACCGGGGAGCTGTTTTTT. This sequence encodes CASSPGLAGAITGELFF.

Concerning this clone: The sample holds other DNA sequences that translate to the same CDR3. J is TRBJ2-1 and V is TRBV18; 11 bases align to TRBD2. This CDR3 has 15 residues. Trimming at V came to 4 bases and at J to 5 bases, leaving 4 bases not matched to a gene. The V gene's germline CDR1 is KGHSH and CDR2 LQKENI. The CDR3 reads CASSLGLAGHNEQFF. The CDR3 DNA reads TGTGCCAGCTCACTTGGACTAGCGGGCCACAATGAGCAGTTCTTC.

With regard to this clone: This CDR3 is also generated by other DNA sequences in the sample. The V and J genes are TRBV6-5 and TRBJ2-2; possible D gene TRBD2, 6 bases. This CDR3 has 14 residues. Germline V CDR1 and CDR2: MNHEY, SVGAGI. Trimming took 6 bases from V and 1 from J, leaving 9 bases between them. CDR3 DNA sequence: TGTGCCAGCAGCCTGGGGGGGAACACCGGGGAGCTGTTTTTT. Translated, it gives CASSLGGNTGELFF.